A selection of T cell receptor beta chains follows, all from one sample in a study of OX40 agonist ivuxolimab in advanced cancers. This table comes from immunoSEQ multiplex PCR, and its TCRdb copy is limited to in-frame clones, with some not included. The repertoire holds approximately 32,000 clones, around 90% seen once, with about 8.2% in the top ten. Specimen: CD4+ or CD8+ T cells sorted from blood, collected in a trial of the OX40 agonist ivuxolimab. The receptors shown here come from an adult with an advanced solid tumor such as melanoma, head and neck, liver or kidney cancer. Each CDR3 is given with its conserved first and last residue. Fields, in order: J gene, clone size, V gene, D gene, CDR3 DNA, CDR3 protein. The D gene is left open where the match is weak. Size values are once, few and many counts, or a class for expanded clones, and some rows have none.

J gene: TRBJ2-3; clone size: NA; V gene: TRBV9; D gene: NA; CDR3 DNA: TGTGCCAGCAGCGTAGCTGGGGCTAGCACAGATACGCAGTATTTT; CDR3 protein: CASSVAGASTDTQYF
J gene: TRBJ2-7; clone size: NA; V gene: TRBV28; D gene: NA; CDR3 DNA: TGTGCCAGCAGTCCAGCATCTCTCAGCTTTGGTAGAGGCATCTACGAGCAGTACTTC; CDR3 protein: CASSPASLSFGRGIYEQYF
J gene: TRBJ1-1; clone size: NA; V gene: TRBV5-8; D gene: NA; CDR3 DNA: TGTGCCAGCAGCTTCGGGGCCCTGGGGGGAACTGAAGCTTTCTTT; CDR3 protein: CASSFGALGGTEAFF
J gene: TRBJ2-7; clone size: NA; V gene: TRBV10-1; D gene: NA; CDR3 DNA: TGCGCCAGCAGTGAGTCGATCGAGAAGCGGAGCTCCTACGAGCAGTACTTC; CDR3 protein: CASSESIEKRSSYEQYF
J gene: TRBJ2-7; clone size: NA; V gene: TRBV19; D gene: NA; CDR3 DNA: TGTGCCAGCACGAAGCGTGTGAGGGAGTACTTC; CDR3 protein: CASTKRVREYF
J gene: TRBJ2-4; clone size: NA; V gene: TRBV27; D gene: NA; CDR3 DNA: TGTGCCAGCAGTCAGGTCGAAAGTGGCAAAAACATTCAGCACTTC; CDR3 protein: CASSQVESGKNIQHF
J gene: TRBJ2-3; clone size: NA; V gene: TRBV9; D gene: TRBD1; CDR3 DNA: TGTGCCAGCAGCCTTGGACAGGGTCGTTCCACAGATACGCAGTATTTT; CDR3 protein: CASSLGQGRSTDTQYF
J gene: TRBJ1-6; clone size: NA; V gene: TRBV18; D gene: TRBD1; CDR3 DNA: TGTGCCAGCTCACCACGTGACAGGGGGACACCCCTCCACTTT; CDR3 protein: CASSPRDRGTPLHF
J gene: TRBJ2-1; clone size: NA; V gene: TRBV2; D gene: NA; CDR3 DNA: TGTGCCAGCTCCACCGGGACGGCCTACAATGAGCAGTTCTTC; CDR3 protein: CASSTGTAYNEQFF
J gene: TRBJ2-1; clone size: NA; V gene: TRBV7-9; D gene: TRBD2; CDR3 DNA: TGTGCCAGCCCTCTAGCGGGAGGGCCGGGTGAGCAGTTCTTC; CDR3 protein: CASPLAGGPGEQFF
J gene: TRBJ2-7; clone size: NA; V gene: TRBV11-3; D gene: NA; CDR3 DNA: TGTGCCAGCAGCTCAACTCCCCATTACGAGCAGTACTTC; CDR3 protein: CASSSTPHYEQYF
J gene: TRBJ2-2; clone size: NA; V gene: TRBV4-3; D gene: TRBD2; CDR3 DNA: TGCGCCAGCAGACAAGTAGCGGGAGCCTCCGGGGAGCTGTTTTTT; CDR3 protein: CASRQVAGASGELFF
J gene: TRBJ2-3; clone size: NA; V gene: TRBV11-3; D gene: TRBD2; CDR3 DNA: TGTGCCAGCAGCCCGGGACTAGCGGGGAACACAGATACGCAGTATTTT; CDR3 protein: CASSPGLAGNTDTQYF
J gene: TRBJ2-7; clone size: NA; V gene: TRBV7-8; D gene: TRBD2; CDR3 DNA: TGTGCCAGCAGCTTAGGGGGGGGTTACCAGCAGTACTTC; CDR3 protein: CASSLGGGYQQYF
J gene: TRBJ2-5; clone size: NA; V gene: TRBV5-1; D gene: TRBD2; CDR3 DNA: TGCGCCAGCAGCTTGGAGGGCCAGGGAGGGGCCGCGACCCAGTACTTC; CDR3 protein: CASSLEGQGGAATQYF
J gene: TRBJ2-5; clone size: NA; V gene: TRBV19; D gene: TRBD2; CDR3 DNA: TGTGCCAGTAGTATTCGGGGCGGGAGCGGGGAGACCCAGTACTTC; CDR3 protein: CASSIRGGSGETQYF
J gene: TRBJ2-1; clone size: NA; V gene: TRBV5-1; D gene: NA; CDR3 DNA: TGCGCCAGCAGCATGGGGCAGTCCGGTGAGCAGTTCTTC; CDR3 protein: CASSMGQSGEQFF
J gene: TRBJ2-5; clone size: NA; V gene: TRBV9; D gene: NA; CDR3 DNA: TGTGCCAGCAGCGTGGGTGCGGCAGGAGGGGAGACCCAGTACTTC; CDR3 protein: CASSVGAAGGETQYF
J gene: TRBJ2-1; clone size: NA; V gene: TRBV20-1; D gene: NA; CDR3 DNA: TGCAACCCACAGGGAAATGAGCAGTTCTTC; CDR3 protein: CNPQGNEQFF
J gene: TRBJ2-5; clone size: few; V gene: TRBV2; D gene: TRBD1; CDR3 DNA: TGTGCCAGCATCAGGGGGCGGGAAGAGACCCAGTACTTC; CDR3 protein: CASIRGREETQYF
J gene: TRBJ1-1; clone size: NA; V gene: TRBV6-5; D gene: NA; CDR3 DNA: TGTGCCAGCAGTTACAGCAGGGGTTCTGAAGCTTTCTTT; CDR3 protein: CASSYSRGSEAFF
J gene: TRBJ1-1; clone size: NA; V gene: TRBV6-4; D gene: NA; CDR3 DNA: TGTGCCAGCAGTGACTCGCCAAACACTGAAGCTTTCTTT; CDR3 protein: CASSDSPNTEAFF
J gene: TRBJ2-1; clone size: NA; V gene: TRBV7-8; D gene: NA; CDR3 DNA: TGTGCCAGCAGCCCGGGACTGGAGACCTACAATGAGCAGTTCTTC; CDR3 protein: CASSPGLETYNEQFF
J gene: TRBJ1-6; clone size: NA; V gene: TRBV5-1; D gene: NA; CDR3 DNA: TGCGCCAGCAGCATCGGACAGAGTAATTCACCCCTCCACTTT; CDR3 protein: CASSIGQSNSPLHF
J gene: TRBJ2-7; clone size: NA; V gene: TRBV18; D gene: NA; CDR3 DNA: TGTGCCAGCTCACGATCCCCGGACACTTACGAGCAGTACTTC; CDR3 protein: CASSRSPDTYEQYF
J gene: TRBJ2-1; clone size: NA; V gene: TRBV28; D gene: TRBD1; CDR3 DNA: TGTGCCAGCGGGTCCCCAGACAGGGGCCAAGCTGACAATGAGCAGTTCTTC; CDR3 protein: CASGSPDRGQADNEQFF
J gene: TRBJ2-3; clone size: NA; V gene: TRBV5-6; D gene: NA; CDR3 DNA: TGTGCCAGCAGCACACCAGGTTGGGGGCAGGGCACAGATACGCAGTATTTT; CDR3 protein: CASSTPGWGQGTDTQYF
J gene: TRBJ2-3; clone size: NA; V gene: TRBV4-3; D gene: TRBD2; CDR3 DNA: TGCGCCAGCAGCCAAGGGGCGGGACTAGCGGGAGGGGGTCAAGATACGCAGTATTTT; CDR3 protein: CASSQGAGLAGGGQDTQYF
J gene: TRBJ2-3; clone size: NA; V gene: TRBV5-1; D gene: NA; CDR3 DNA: TGCGCCAGCAGCTTGGAAAGTCGCAGGGCCACAGATACGCAGTATTTT; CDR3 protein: CASSLESRRATDTQYF
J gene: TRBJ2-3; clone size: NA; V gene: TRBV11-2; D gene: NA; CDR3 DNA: TGTGCCAGCAGCTTAGGGGGGACAATCACAGATACGCAGTATTTT; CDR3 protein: CASSLGGTITDTQYF
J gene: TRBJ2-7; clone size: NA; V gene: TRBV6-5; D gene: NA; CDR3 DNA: TGTGCCAGCAGCGCCGGGACTGGAAACTACGAGCAGTACTTC; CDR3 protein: CASSAGTGNYEQYF
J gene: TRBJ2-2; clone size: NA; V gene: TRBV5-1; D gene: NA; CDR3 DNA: TGCGCCAGCAGCAAAGGGACCACGAACACCGGGGAGCTGTTTTTT; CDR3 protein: CASSKGTTNTGELFF
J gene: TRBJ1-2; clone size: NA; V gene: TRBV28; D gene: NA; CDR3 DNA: TGTGCCAGCAGTGGTCCGGGGGCGAGCTCTAACTATGGCTACACCTTC; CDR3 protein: CASSGPGASSNYGYTF